The sample holds many counts of the clone carrying this T cell receptor (beta chain). The antigen is undetermined. Genomic DNA was employed as the template in profiling TCR beta VDJ and CDR3. Via MiXCR, TCRdb re-called the reads, giving one row per CDR3 protein. Found here are about 40,000 distinct CDR3 sequences, roughly 69% of them singletons; the top ten hold 59%. This specimen comes from a study of CD8+CD57+ T cells in acquired aplastic anemia. Study overall: Sorted CD4+ and CD8+ cells gave a mean 3.2 ug DNA, range about 0.19 to 27.4 ug.

Study outcomes and limitations: Sharing between patients and controls was observed for 25 to 30 CD8+ CDR3 sequences.

Patients picked for sequencing had shown CD8+CD57+ cell expansion detected by flow cytometry. A severe acquired aplastic anemia diagnosis applied to all patients. Patients were untreated when blood was sampled. Germline V lookup: CDR1 ENHRY, CDR2 SYGVKD. There are 16 residues in the CDR3. V shed 3 bases, J shed 1 base, and the junction held 3 bases outside the gene matches. The material sequenced was sorted CD4+, CD8+, or CD8+CD57+ T cells (not recorded which) from PBMCs. The rearrangement links TRBV10-3 to TRBJ2-6; 7 bases match TRBD1. This TCR derives from a human donor with aplastic anemia. The CDR3 reads CAISEDRESGANVLTF. The CDR3 DNA reads as TGTGCCATCAGTGAAGACAGGGAATCTGGGGCCAACGTCCTGACTTTC.